This T cell receptor beta chain is drawn from a study of blood T cell repertoires in COVID-19. Turning to the study itself: Collection of acute and convalescent COVID-19 samples took place in the United States, Italy and Spain.

Per the original data handling: The assay estimated nucleated cells by amplifying reference gene primers. Sequencing used immunoSEQ multiplex PCR; TCRdb keeps in-frame clones, though not all of them. V, J and clone size are taken as reported in that table, and D and trimming were inferred from the DNA itself. The top ten clones hold approximately 5% of a sample with 60,000 to 80,000 clones, roughly 90% of them seen once. Germline V gives CDR1 SGHRS, CDR2 YFSETQ. There are 14 residues in the CDR3. Losses at the gene ends were 0 bases for V and 6 bases for J; bases not matched to a gene: 2. The V call is TRBV5-1, the J call TRBJ2-1, with 8 bases aligning to TRBD2. The clonotype comes from a human donor in a cohort sampled during active COVID-19. Source material: peripheral blood. DNA of the CDR3: TGCGCCAGCAGCTTGGGGACTAGCCCCAATGAGCAGTTCTTC. This sequence encodes CASSLGTSPNEQFF.